Below are 17 T cell receptor beta chains sequenced from a single sample in a study of CD8 T cells in ankylosing spondylitis. Study results and limitations: It appeared that ankylosing spondylitis blood was characterized by a TCR beta motif of several highly homologous variants.

TCRdb called the 5' RACE reads again in MiXCR, with one record for every CDR3 protein. Of 400,000 to 450,000 distinct CDR3 sequences detected, more than 15% appear once; the ten largest clones hold under 1.2%. Their specific antigens are unknown. Sequenced input: blood, either unsorted or a sorted T cell fraction (not recorded which). Source of these receptors: a male donor with ankylosing spondylitis.

The chain is built from TRBV25-1 and TRBJ1-2, with 9 bases identical to TRBD1. V dropped 6 bases and J dropped 4; count of bases not matched to a gene: 9. This CDR3 spans 15 amino acids. In germline, CDR1 is MGHDK, CDR2 SYGVNS. The CDR3 coding sequence is TGTGCCAGCAGCCCACAGGGGGCGCGTTCCTATGGCTACACCTTC. It is translated as CASSPQGARSYGYTF.

The chain employs TRBV28 and TRBJ2-6; D is unresolved. The V and J ends lost 7 bases and 0 bases respectively, with 7 bases between them. Germline V gene lookup returns CDR1 MDHEN and CDR2 SYDVKM. The CDR3 sequence is 14 residues long. The CDR3 nucleotides are TGTGCCAGCAACCTTAACTCTGGGGCCAACGTCCTGACTTTC. Translating it yields CASNLNSGANVLTF.

V usage is TRBV5-1 and J usage is TRBJ2-7; D is ambiguous. The CDR3 spans 12 residues. Trimming shortened V by 7 bases and J by 2 bases, and 10 bases separated the two germline ends. From germline, CDR1 is SGHRS and CDR2 YFSETQ. CDR3 bases: TGCGCCAGCCGCGGACCCACCTACGAGCAGTACTTC. Its protein is CASRGPTYEQYF.

J is TRBJ2-2 and V is TRBV9; TRBD2 matches at 12 bases. Germline-derived CDR1 and CDR2 are SGDLS and YYNGEE. The CDR3 has 16 amino acids. V shed 0 bases and J 3 bases; nucleotides not matched to a gene: 0. For the CDR3, the DNA is TGTGCCAGCAGCGTAGCTAGCGGGAGGGACACCGGGGAGCTGTTTTTT. Amino acids: CASSVASGRDTGELFF.

The chain joins TRBV5-1 to TRBJ1-2, with TRBD1 identical over 7 bases. The V segment lost 0 bases and the J segment 4 bases; nucleotides outside the gene matches: 6. The CDR3 is 15 amino acids. Germline CDR1 SGHRS, CDR2 YFSETQ. CDR3 nucleotide sequence: TGCGCCAGCAGCTTGGATCCGGGACAGAGCTATGGCTACACCTTC. Its protein product is CASSLDPGQSYGYTF.

This clonotype came up many times. The V call is TRBV29-1, the J call TRBJ2-5; D not resolved. With 2 bases removed from V and 4 bases from J, the gap between germline ends came to 11 bases. CDR3 length: 13 residues. The germline V gene has CDR1 SQVTM and CDR2 ANQGSEA. For the CDR3, the DNA is TGCAGCGTTGAATATGTTGTCGGAGAGACCCAGTACTTC. Translated: CSVEYVVGETQYF.

This clonotype was counted at least ten times. J is TRBJ2-1 and V is TRBV12-3 or TRBV12-4, with TRBD2 matching over 7 bases. The length of the CDR3 is 16 residues. Losses at the gene ends were 4 bases for V and 8 bases for J; bases not matched to a gene: 14. This CDR3 reads CASSSLPGGSRDEQFF. Here the CDR3 DNA reads TGTGCCAGCAGTTCCCTACCGGGAGGCTCGAGGGATGAGCAGTTCTTC.

This clonotype was seen more than once but under ten times. This chain connects TRBV2 to TRBJ1-1; D not certain. The CDR3 has 12 residues. Trimming left V 4 bases short and J 4 bases short, with 7 bases between. Germline V gene sequence: CDR1 SNHLY, CDR2 FYNNEI. DNA for the CDR3: TGTGCCAGCAGTGCTCGTGGCACTGAAGCTTTCTTT. Protein sequence: CASSARGTEAFF.

This clonotype was recorded a few times. V and J are TRBV7-9 and TRBJ1-4, with no clear D. CDR3 size: 12 residues. The germline CDR1 and CDR2 sequences are SEHNR and FQNEAQ (reference sequence). The V end lost 1 base, the J end lost 8 bases, and 5 bases lay between the germline ends. The CDR3 loop reads CASSLVGEKLFF. CDR3 coding DNA: TGTGCCAGCAGCTTAGTGGGAGAAAAACTGTTTTTT. The full variable domain, completed using reference TRBV7-9 and TRBJ1-4, is DTGVSQNPRHKITKRGQNVTFRCDPISEHNRLYWYRQTLGQGPEFLTYFQNEAQLEKSRLLSDRFSAERPKGSFSTLEIQRTEQGDSAMYLCASSLVGEKLFFGSGTQLSVL.

The genes are TRBV6-1 and TRBJ1-2; 10 nucleotides align to TRBD1. Germline V gene lookup returns CDR1 MNHNS and CDR2 SASEGT. The CDR3 has 18 amino acids. The junction had 16 bases not matched to a gene; V was cut back by 5 bases and J by 4 bases. CDR3 nucleotide sequence: TGTGCCAGCAGTCTAGTCCGGGACAGGGGCCGGTTAGTCTATGGCTACACCTTC. It specifies CASSLVRDRGRLVYGYTF.

This clonotype showed up just a few times. The chain combines TRBV12-3 or TRBV12-4 with TRBJ1-5, with 7 bases matching TRBD1. This CDR3 contains 17 residues. V shed 5 bases, J shed 5 bases, and the junction held 15 bases outside the gene matches. This CDR3 reads CASSRSRQGQRDQPQHF. In DNA form, the CDR3 reads TGTGCCAGCAGTCGGTCCCGACAGGGCCAAAGGGATCAGCCCCAGCATTTT.

This clonotype was seen a few times. The rearrangement links TRBV20-1 to TRBJ2-7; D is unresolved. In germline, CDR1 is DFQATT, CDR2 SNEGSKA (reference sequence). V lost 4 bases, J lost 2 bases, and 21 bases lay in between. This CDR3 has 16 amino acids. CDR3 sequence (DNA): TGCAGTGCTACCAGTCACCGGGCCCTTATACCCTACGAGCAGTACTTC. Translated, it gives CSATSHRALIPYEQYF.

The rearrangement uses TRBV2 and TRBJ2-3; a weak D match, TRBD2 (6 bases). CDR3 length: 14 residues. Germline values: CDR1 SNHLY, CDR2 FYNNEI. V was shortened by 8 bases and J by 4 bases, with 16 bases between the two germline ends. CDR3 amino acids: CASSRGRSPDTQYF. CDR3 nucleotide sequence: TGTGCCAGCTCCCGGGGGAGGTCGCCAGATACGCAGTATTTT.

This clonotype has more than one count but fewer than ten. The chain carries TRBV6-1 and TRBJ2-3; D unresolved. The CDR3 is 13 residues long. The germline V gene has CDR1 MNHNS and CDR2 SASEGT. V lost 6 bases to trimming and J lost 6 bases, with 13 bases between them. The CDR3 coding sequence is TGTGCCAGCAGGGACGCACCTGGGGATACGCAGTATTTT. This sequence encodes CASRDAPGDTQYF.

The J gene is TRBJ1-6, the V gene TRBV5-1; TRBD1 aligns across 8 bases. Germline V gene sequence: CDR1 SGHRS, CDR2 YFSETQ. V was clipped by 4 bases and J by 3 bases; unmatched bases: 6. This CDR3 has 16 amino acids. The CDR3 spells CASSPLGTGYNSPLHF. CDR3 nucleotide sequence: TGCGCCAGCAGCCCACTTGGGACAGGCTATAATTCACCCCTCCACTTT.

In its sample, this clonotype was seen once. V gene TRBV7-9 combines with J gene TRBJ2-7, with D possibly TRBD1 on 6 matching bases. Germline V gives CDR1 SEHNR, CDR2 FQNEAQ (reference sequence). The length of the CDR3 is 15 residues. Trimming took off 0 bases at V and 1 base at J, with 10 bases between the two ends. CDR3 in amino acids: CASSLATGRSYEQYF. CDR3 nucleotides: TGTGCCAGCAGCTTAGCAACAGGGAGATCCTACGAGCAGTACTTC. Supplemented by reference TRBV7-9 and TRBJ2-7, the full variable domain reads DTGVSQNPRHKITKRGQNVTFRCDPISEHNRLYWYRQTLGQGPEFLTYFQNEAQLEKSRLLSDRFSAERPKGSFSTLEIQRTEQGDSAMYLCASSLATGRSYEQYFGPGTRLTVT.

The table lists this clonotype with a few counts. The chain recombines TRBV10-3 with TRBJ1-3; D not certain. Germline CDR1 reads ENHRY; CDR2 reads SYGVKD. Trimming removed 3 bases at V and 0 bases at J, with 12 bases between. The CDR3 contains 16 residues. The CDR3 protein is CAISEGRAGSGNTIYF. Here the CDR3 DNA reads TGTGCCATCAGTGAAGGCAGAGCAGGCTCTGGAAACACCATATATTTT.